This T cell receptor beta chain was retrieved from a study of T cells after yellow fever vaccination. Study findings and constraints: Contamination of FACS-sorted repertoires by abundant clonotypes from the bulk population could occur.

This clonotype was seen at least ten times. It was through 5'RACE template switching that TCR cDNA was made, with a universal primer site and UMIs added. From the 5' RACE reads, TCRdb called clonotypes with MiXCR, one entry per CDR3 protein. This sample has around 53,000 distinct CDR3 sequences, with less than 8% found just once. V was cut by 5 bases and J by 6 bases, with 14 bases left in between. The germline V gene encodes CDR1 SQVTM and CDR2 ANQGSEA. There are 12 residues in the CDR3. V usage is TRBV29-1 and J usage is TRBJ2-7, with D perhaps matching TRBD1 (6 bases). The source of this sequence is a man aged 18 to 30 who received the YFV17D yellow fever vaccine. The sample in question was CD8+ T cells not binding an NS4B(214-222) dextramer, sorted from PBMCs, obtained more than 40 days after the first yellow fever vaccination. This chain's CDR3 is CSVTGQGFEQYF. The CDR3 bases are TGCAGCGTTACGGGCCAGGGGTTCGAGCAGTACTTC.